The 21 T cell receptor beta chains below come from one sample, sequenced in a study of cytomegalovirus exposure and HLA in healthy donors. Primers for the PCR totalled 60 Vbeta and 13 Jbeta. Profiling relied on immunoSEQ multiplex PCR, and the TCRdb table lists in-frame clones only, not all of them. The sample lists approximately 140,000 clones, 81% occurring once. Material for sequencing was PBMCs. These receptors were taken from a man aged 18 to 29 in good health and CMV-seronegative.

This chain's CDR3 is CAICRDRGYNEQFF. The CDR3 region has the DNA TGTGCCATTTGCCGGGACAGGGGCTACAATGAGCAGTTCTTC. The chain joins TRBV10-3 to TRBJ2-1, with 10 bases fitting TRBD1. This CDR3 is built from 14 residues. V was clipped by 9 bases and J by 3 bases; unmatched bases: 5. Germline CDR1 and CDR2: ENHRY and SYGVKD.

The rearrangement uses TRBV11-2 and TRBJ1-5, with a weak D call TRBD1 (5 bases). Trimming left V 0 bases short and J 6 bases short, with 12 bases between. The germline CDR1 and CDR2 sequences are SGHAT and FQNNGV. The CDR3 has 15 amino acids. The DNA for the CDR3 is TGTGCCAGCAGCTTAGATGGGGCTTGGGGTCAGCCCCAGCATTTT. Amino acid sequence: CASSLDGAWGQPQHF.

The chain joins TRBV5-4 to TRBJ1-6; D gene unclear. Trimming took 4 bases from V and 7 from J, leaving 15 bases between them. The length of the CDR3 is 15 residues. CDR1 and CDR2 from the germline V gene are SGHNT and YYREEE (reference sequence). As DNA, the CDR3 is TGTGCCAGCAGCCTGACAAGCAGCGGGAATTCACCCCTCCACTTT. It encodes CASSLTSSGNSPLHF.

The chain has TRBV7-2 and TRBJ2-3; a weak D match, TRBD1 (6 bases). CDR1 is SGHTA, CDR2 FQGNSA, per germline. This CDR3 contains 14 residues. Trimming cost V 3 bases and J 1 base, with 8 bases left between them. The CDR3 DNA is TGTGCCAGCAGCTTTGGGGGCGGCACAGATACGCAGTATTTT. Translation gives CASSFGGGTDTQYF. The full variable domain, with the rest looked up from reference TRBV7-2 and TRBJ2-3, is GAGVSQSPSNKVTEKGKDVELRCDPISGHTALYWYRQSLGQGLEFLIYFQGNSAPDKSGLPSDRFSAERTGGSVSTLTIQRTQQEDSAVYLCASSFGGGTDTQYFGPGTRLTVL.

The chain is built from TRBV29-1 and TRBJ2-7, with TRBD2 matching 10 bases. CDR1 and CDR2 from the germline V gene are SQVTM and ANQGSEA. V shed 6 bases, J shed 2 bases, and the junction held 10 bases outside the gene matches. This CDR3 has 15 residues. CDR3 amino acids: CSVSGLAGVTYEQYF. DNA of the CDR3: TGCAGCGTCTCGGGGCTAGCGGGGGTAACCTACGAGCAGTACTTC.

This clone was picked up one time. This chain links TRBV25-1 with TRBJ1-1; 7 bases are a match to TRBD1. The trim removed 6 bases at V and 4 bases at J, leaving 8 bases unmatched. This CDR3 contains 14 residues. From germline, CDR1 is MGHDK and CDR2 SYGVNS. The CDR3 nucleotides read TGTGCCAGCAGACCAGGGGGTACGGGCACTGAAGCTTTCTTT. It translates to CASRPGGTGTEAFF.

The chain uses TRBV10-1 and TRBJ2-6, with D hard to call. This CDR3 spans 14 amino acids. The V and J ends lost 3 bases and 4 bases respectively, with 7 bases between them. The germline CDR1 and CDR2 sequences are WNHNN and SYGVQD (reference sequence). CDR3 residues: CASSEFAGANVLTF. In DNA, the CDR3 is TGCGCCAGCAGTGAATTTGCGGGGGCCAACGTCCTGACTTTC.

This clone was observed a handful of times. The chain links TRBV6-5 to TRBJ2-7, with TRBD1 as a possible D gene (6 bases). Trimming took off 6 bases at V and 0 bases at J, with 9 bases between the two ends. This CDR3 is built from 13 residues. The germline V gene encodes CDR1 MNHEY and CDR2 SVGAGI. The CDR3, as DNA: TGTGCCAGCAGCCAAGGGGGCTCCTACGAGCAGTACTTC. Its translation is CASSQGGSYEQYF.

The chain recombines TRBV2 with TRBJ2-7; D may be TRBD1 (6 bases). The CDR3 has 15 residues. The germline gives CDR1 SNHLY, CDR2 FYNNEI. Deletions cut 2 bases from V and 4 bases from J, with 15 bases between. DNA for the CDR3: TGTGCCAGCAGTGAAAGCTCCAGGGGTCTGTACGAGCAGTACTTC. Translating it yields CASSESSRGLYEQYF.

V usage is TRBV2 and J usage is TRBJ1-1; D is uncertain. In germline, CDR1 is SNHLY, CDR2 FYNNEI. This CDR3 region has 13 residues. Deletions cut 5 bases from V and 3 bases from J, with 10 bases between. The CDR3 here is CASSPHQDTEAFF. The CDR3 coding sequence is TGTGCCAGCAGTCCCCACCAGGACACTGAAGCTTTCTTT.

The rearrangement uses TRBV19 and TRBJ1-5, with D possibly TRBD1 on 6 matching bases. Germline-derived CDR1 and CDR2 are LNHDA and SQIVND (reference sequence). The CDR3 contains 14 residues. V was pared by 6 bases and J by 3 bases, with 12 bases between. CDR3 region: CASRSGVLNQPQHF. CDR3 nucleotides: TGTGCCAGTAGGTCAGGGGTACTCAATCAGCCCCAGCATTTT. Combining the CDR3 with reference TRBV19 and TRBJ1-5 gives the whole variable domain DGGITQSPKYLFRKEGQNVTLSCEQNLNHDAMYWYRQDPGQGLRLIYYSQIVNDFQKGDIAEGYSVSREKKESFPLTVTSAQKNPTAFYLCASRSGVLNQPQHFGDGTRLSIL.

J is TRBJ1-2 and V is TRBV5-6; TRBD1 matches at 7 bases. The CDR3 covers 15 residues. Looked up from germline, CDR1 is SGHDT and CDR2 is YYEEEE. V lost 3 bases and J lost 0; bases outside the gene matches: 5. This CDR3 is CASSSSRGANYGYTF. The CDR3 region has the DNA TGTGCCAGCAGCTCCTCCAGGGGGGCTAACTATGGCTACACCTTC.

This sequence joins TRBV7-6 and TRBJ2-2; TRBD1 might be the D (6 bases). The germline V gene has CDR1 SGHVS and CDR2 FNYEAQ. The CDR3 loop spans 14 amino acids. Trimming removed 8 bases from V and 1 base from J, with 11 bases in between. DNA for the CDR3: TGTGCCAGCGCCTCACAGGGGAACACCGGGGAGCTGTTTTTT. Protein: CASASQGNTGELFF.

As to this clone: The sample holds other DNA sequences that translate to the same CDR3. V and J are TRBV9 and TRBJ1-2; no definite D call. The germline gives CDR1 SGDLS, CDR2 YYNGEE. With 0 bases removed from V and 3 bases from J, the gap between germline ends came to 9 bases. This CDR3 spans 14 amino acids. Here the CDR3 reads CASSVGGSDYGYTF. CDR3 nucleotide sequence: TGTGCCAGCAGCGTAGGAGGGAGCGACTATGGCTACACCTTC.

DNA of the CDR3: TGTGCCAGCAGCTCTAGAGACGACAGGACGAGAGGCTACACCTTC. As protein: CASSSRDDRTRGYTF. V and J are TRBV7-9 and TRBJ1-2; TRBD1 is a possible D gene (6 bases). V gave up 4 bases and J gave up 8 bases, with 20 bases separating them. The CDR3 runs to 15 residues. Germline V gene data show CDR1 as SEHNR and CDR2 as FQNEAQ (reference sequence).

This chain connects TRBV7-9 to TRBJ1-2; D not certain. Germline CDR1 reads SEHNR; CDR2 reads FQNEAQ (reference sequence). V was shortened by 2 bases and J by 2 bases, with 9 bases between the two germline ends. CDR3 length: 14 amino acids. CDR3 DNA: TGTGCCAGCAGCTTAAGGGAGTTGAACTATGGCTACACCTTC. Translating gives CASSLRELNYGYTF.

The chain links TRBV18 to TRBJ2-7; 7 bases line up with TRBD2. The germline V gene has CDR1 KGHSH and CDR2 LQKENI. The trim removed 0 bases at V and 7 bases at J, leaving 3 bases unmatched. The length of the CDR3 is 13 residues. CDR3 nucleotide sequence: TGTGCCAGCTCACCACCGACGGGGGGAGAGCAGTACTTC. Protein product: CASSPPTGGEQYF.

The chain links TRBV13 to TRBJ2-7; 7 positions match TRBD1. Germline V CDR1 and CDR2: PRHDT, FYEKMQ (reference sequence). CDR3 length equals 15 residues. J lost 4 bases, V lost 7 bases, and 13 bases had no gene match. CDR3 residues: CASINTGERLYEQYF. CDR3 DNA sequence: TGTGCCAGCATTAATACAGGGGAACGTTTGTACGAGCAGTACTTC.

The rearrangement links TRBV9 to TRBJ1-1, with D perhaps TRBD1 (5 bases). V lost 1 base and J 0 bases, leaving 10 bases between the germline ends. The germline CDR1 and CDR2 sequences are SGDLS and YYNGEE. The CDR3 totals 15 residues. The CDR3 nucleotides read TGTGCCAGCAGCGTATCTTCAGGGATGAACACTGAAGCTTTCTTT. It encodes CASSVSSGMNTEAFF.

The V gene is TRBV30, the J gene TRBJ1-6; a weak D match, TRBD1 (6 bases). The CDR3 extends over 13 amino acids. V lost 2 bases and J 8 bases, leaving 10 bases between the germline ends. The germline V gene encodes CDR1 GTSNPN and CDR2 SVGIG (reference sequence). The CDR3 spells CAWSKQGHSPLHF. Written as DNA, the CDR3 is TGTGCCTGGAGTAAACAGGGACATTCACCCCTCCACTTT.

The chain has TRBV7-8 and TRBJ1-1; D perhaps matches TRBD1 (5 bases). Trimming shortened V by 5 bases and J by 2 bases, and 18 bases separated the two germline ends. Germline V gives CDR1 SGHVS, CDR2 FQNEAQ. The CDR3 sequence is 16 residues long. CDR3 amino acids: CASSPRRGLPNTEAFF. CDR3 bases: TGTGCCAGCAGCCCCCGAAGGGGACTCCCAAACACTGAAGCTTTCTTT.